This record covers a single T cell receptor (beta chain). The record originates from a study of radiotherapy plus CTLA-4 blockade in lung cancer. The wider study: Patients showed objective responses in under 20% of cases, and disease control was achieved by over 25%.

Germline V lookup: CDR1 MNHEY, CDR2 SMNVEV (reference sequence). Trimming removed 5 bases from V and 2 bases from J; junction bases left unmatched: 3. The CDR3 loop spans 15 amino acids. TCRdb keeps only in-frame clones here, not all; method: immunoSEQ multiplex PCR. There are fewer than 55,000 clones in the sample; 80% to 90% occur only once, and about 27% lies in the top ten. The sequences come from peripheral blood, collected from a patient treated with radiotherapy plus ipilimumab. The TCR sequence derives from a human donor with non-small cell lung cancer whose response to radiotherapy plus ipilimumab could not be evaluated. The rearrangement links TRBV27 to TRBJ2-4; the match to TRBD2 covers 10 bases. The CDR3 loop is CASSRAGGSKNIQYF. The CDR3 nucleotides are TGTGCCAGCAGTCGAGCGGGAGGGTCCAAAAACATTCAGTACTTC.